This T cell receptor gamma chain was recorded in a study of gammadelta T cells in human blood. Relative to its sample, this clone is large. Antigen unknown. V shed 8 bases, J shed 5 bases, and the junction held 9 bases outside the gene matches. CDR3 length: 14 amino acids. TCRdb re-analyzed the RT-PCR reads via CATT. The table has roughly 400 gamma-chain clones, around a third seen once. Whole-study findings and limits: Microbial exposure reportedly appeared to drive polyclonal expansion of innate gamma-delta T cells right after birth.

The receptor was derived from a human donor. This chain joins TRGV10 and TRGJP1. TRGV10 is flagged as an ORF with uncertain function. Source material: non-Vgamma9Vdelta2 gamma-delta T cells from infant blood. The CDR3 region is CAAWDYKTGWFKIF. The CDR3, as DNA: TGTGCTGCGTGGGATTATAAGACTGGTTGGTTCAAGATATTT.